This paragraph reports one TCR beta chain. Template switching introduced a universal primer site, and the cDNA bore unique molecular identifiers. TCRdb re-derived calls from the 5' RACE reads in MiXCR, one entry per CDR3 protein. Here the sample spans some 500,000 distinct CDR3 sequences, 9% to 10% being singletons. This specimen belongs to a study of identical twins. Looked up from germline, CDR1 is MDHEN and CDR2 is SYDVKM. Trimming took 10 bases from V and 10 from J, leaving 17 bases between them. This CDR3 contains 12 residues. This same sample was also part of a study on yellow fever vaccine responses in identical twins. In that study: Twins' vaccine T cell responses were reported to seem partly convergent and partly personalized.

Sequencing used PBMCs. This TCR derives from a woman younger than 35 in good health. The chain is built from TRBV28 and TRBJ2-1; D gene ambiguous. Here the CDR3 DNA reads TGTGCCACCGGAGACGTCCCCGGGGAGCAGTTCTTC. This encodes CATGDVPGEQFF.